This is a list of T cell receptor beta chains from one sample in a study of blood T cell repertoires in COVID-19. This table comes from immunoSEQ multiplex PCR, and its TCRdb copy is limited to in-frame clones, with some not included. This table holds 200,000 or so clones, 88% found once. Sequenced sample: peripheral blood. Receptors originate from a man aged 65 to 85 with acute or convalescent COVID-19. CDR3s include the opening cysteine and the closing phenylalanine or tryptophan. The D gene is left open where the match is weak. Size values are once, few and many counts, or a class for expanded clones, and some rows have none.

clone size: .
J gene: TRBJ2-3
V gene: TRBV7-3
D gene: TRBD2
CDR3 DNA: TGTGCCAGCAGCTTTACTAGCGGGAGAACTTCAGATACGCAGTATTTT
CDR3 protein: CASSFTSGRTSDTQYF

clone size: many
J gene: TRBJ1-1
V gene: TRBV2
D gene: TRBD1
CDR3 DNA: TGTGCCAGCAATTGGGACAGGGGATTGAACACTGAAGCTTTCTTT
CDR3 protein: CASNWDRGLNTEAFF

clone size: .
J gene: TRBJ2-2
V gene: TRBV4-2
D gene: TRBD2
CDR3 DNA: TGTGCCAGCAGTCGGGGGACTAGCGGGATTAACACCGGGGAGCTGTTTTTT
CDR3 protein: CASSRGTSGINTGELFF

clone size: .
J gene: TRBJ2-3
V gene: TRBV29-1
D gene: TRBD1
CDR3 DNA: TGCAGCGTTGCCCGGGACAGGGGAATTGCGCAGTATTTT
CDR3 protein: CSVARDRGIAQYF

clone size: few
J gene: TRBJ2-3
V gene: TRBV2
D gene: .
CDR3 DNA: TGTGCCAGCAGTGAACGGGATGTATCGGATACGCAGTATTTT
CDR3 protein: CASSERDVSDTQYF

clone size: .
J gene: TRBJ2-7
V gene: TRBV28
D gene: TRBD1
CDR3 DNA: TGTGCCAGCAGTTTATTAACAGGGGGCGGTTTCAACGAGCAGTACTTC
CDR3 protein: CASSLLTGGGFNEQYF

clone size: few
J gene: TRBJ2-2
V gene: TRBV6-6
D gene: TRBD1
CDR3 DNA: TGTGCCAGCAGTCCGAACCCCGGGACAGGGCATGACGGGGAGCTGTTTTTT
CDR3 protein: CASSPNPGTGHDGELFF

clone size: .
J gene: TRBJ2-5
V gene: TRBV7-2
D gene: .
CDR3 DNA: TGTGCCAGCAGCCCAGGGTGGGGCAGACCCCTCGGAGAGACCCAGTACTTC
CDR3 protein: CASSPGWGRPLGETQYF

clone size: .
J gene: TRBJ1-2
V gene: TRBV27
D gene: .
CDR3 DNA: TGTGCCAGCAGTTCAAAAAACAGGGCGGATGGCTACACCTTC
CDR3 protein: CASSSKNRADGYTF

clone size: .
J gene: TRBJ2-1
V gene: TRBV11-3
D gene: .
CDR3 DNA: TGTGCCAGCAGCCGCGAGGACAATGAGCAGTTCTTC
CDR3 protein: CASSREDNEQFF

clone size: .
J gene: TRBJ2-2
V gene: TRBV5-1
D gene: TRBD1
CDR3 DNA: TGCGCCAGCAGGGACGGGGACAGGGACTTCGGGGAGCTGTTTTTT
CDR3 protein: CASRDGDRDFGELFF

clone size: .
J gene: TRBJ2-7
V gene: TRBV20-1
D gene: .
CDR3 DNA: TGCAGTGCCCCGCGTACCTACGAGCAGTACTTC
CDR3 protein: CSAPRTYEQYF

clone size: few
J gene: TRBJ2-7
V gene: TRBV6-4
D gene: TRBD2
CDR3 DNA: TGTGCCAGCAGCCAAACCGGGACTAGCTCCTACGAGCAGTACTTC
CDR3 protein: CASSQTGTSSYEQYF

clone size: .
J gene: TRBJ1-2
V gene: TRBV28
D gene: TRBD1
CDR3 DNA: TGTGCCAGCATGCCGGGACAGGGGGCGACTGGCTACACCTTC
CDR3 protein: CASMPGQGATGYTF

clone size: .
J gene: TRBJ2-7
V gene: TRBV25-1
D gene: TRBD1
CDR3 DNA: TGTGCCAGCAGTCTGGGCCAGGGGGCTTCCTACGAGCAGTACTTC
CDR3 protein: CASSLGQGASYEQYF

clone size: .
J gene: TRBJ2-1
V gene: TRBV10-1
D gene: .
CDR3 DNA: TGCGCCAGCAGTGAGAGGCGGTCGGGGTCCTACAATGAGCAGTTCTTC
CDR3 protein: CASSERRSGSYNEQFF

clone size: once
J gene: TRBJ1-5
V gene: TRBV5-4
D gene: .
CDR3 DNA: TGTGCCAGCAGCTTGAAAGGGGGCAATCAGCCCCAGCATTTT
CDR3 protein: CASSLKGGNQPQHF

clone size: .
J gene: TRBJ2-1
V gene: TRBV20-1
D gene: .
CDR3 DNA: TGCAGTGCTAGTGGGCAGGGGAGAGCTAGCTCCTACAATGAGCAGTTCTTC
CDR3 protein: CSASGQGRASSYNEQFF

clone size: .
J gene: TRBJ2-7
V gene: TRBV5-8
D gene: .
CDR3 DNA: TGTGCCAGCAGCTTTTCGCGGGATAGAAACTACGAGCAGTACTTC
CDR3 protein: CASSFSRDRNYEQYF

clone size: .
J gene: TRBJ2-2
V gene: TRBV5-1
D gene: .
CDR3 DNA: TGCGCCAGCAGCTCCGGGACAAACACCGGGGAGCTGTTTTTT
CDR3 protein: CASSSGTNTGELFF

clone size: few
J gene: TRBJ1-3
V gene: TRBV11-2
D gene: .
CDR3 DNA: TGTGCCAGCAGCTCCCGGGAAAACTCTGGAAACACCATATATTTT
CDR3 protein: CASSSRENSGNTIYF

clone size: once
J gene: TRBJ1-5
V gene: TRBV18
D gene: .
CDR3 DNA: TGTGCCAGCTCAATATCAGGGGATCAGCCCCAGCATTTT
CDR3 protein: CASSISGDQPQHF